The 3 T cell receptor beta chains below all came from one sample that was sequenced in a study of CD4 and CD8 cells across lung adenocarcinoma regions. TCRdb reanalysed the PCR reads using MiXCR and keeps one entry per CDR3 protein. This table has about 9,200 distinct CDR3 sequences, roughly 49% appearing once. Sample: CD8+ T cells from the margin of a lung tumor. Source of these receptors: a male donor with lung adenocarcinoma. The CD4 and CD8 labels of this study may be unreliable.

This clonotype qualifies as medium-sized. This chain uses TRBV6-6 with TRBJ2-1; D tentatively fits TRBD1 or TRBD2 (5 bases each). The J call may be mistaken, given a closer DNA end match to TRBJ2-7. This CDR3 contains 14 residues. Germline V CDR1 and CDR2: MNHNY, SVGAGI (reference sequence). The CDR3 DNA reads as TGTGCCAGCAGTTACCGGGGACCCCTTGGCGAGCAGTACTTC. It encodes CASSYRGPLGEQYF.

The genes are TRBV20-1 and TRBJ2-2; TRBD2 might be the D (6 bases). The V and J ends lost 1 base and 0 bases respectively, with 9 bases between them. This CDR3 has 15 amino acids. Looked up from germline, CDR1 is DFQATT and CDR2 is SNEGSKA (reference sequence). DNA of the CDR3: TGCAGTGCTAGAGTTAGCGGACCGAACACCGGGGAGCTGTTTTTT. It translates to CSARVSGPNTGELFF.

This clonotype was detected ten times or more. V is TRBV10-3 and J is TRBJ2-3, with D unclear. Germline lookup yields CDR1 ENHRY and CDR2 SYGVKD. V dropped 6 bases and J dropped 2 bases, with 3 bases sitting between them. This CDR3 region has 11 residues. The chain's CDR3 is CAIRTTDTQYF. CDR3 sequence (DNA): TGTGCCATCAGAACCACAGATACGCAGTATTTT.